This T cell receptor beta chain was identified during a study of CD8 T cells in Susac syndrome (dated by TCRdb to 2018 to 2020). At the level of the whole study: Of the Susac syndrome patients who were sequenced, over five had clinically active disease and 8 or 9 were in clinical remission. The study used repertoire sequencing to test whether antigen drove CD8+ T cell activation and differentiation in Susac syndrome. Susac syndrome patients were therapy-naive, on corticosteroids (some also receiving IVIg), or on IVIg alone at blood withdrawal.

Worth noting for this clonotype: Its antigen is unknown. No base quality information exists; no much larger clone differs at one position.

RNA was extracted with the RNeasy kit and roughly 0.5 to 1 ug was reverse transcribed using random hexamers. The immunoSEQ multiplex PCR assay, which covers 54 Vbeta and 13 Jbeta segments, was used to amplify TCR beta CDR3 regions. To correct PCR amplification bias, a synthetic template baseline was used for both primer optimization and computational correction. For the original study's pipeline: Reads were assigned to V, D and J genes according to IMGT and analyzed in immunoSEQ Analyzer, with only productive sequences retained. Clonality was computed as one minus Shannon entropy normalized by log2 of the number of productive unique sequences. For each patient and control, public and private clones were evaluated within the 100 most prevalent clones. Susac-specific clones were defined as absent from healthy and MS cohorts, about 1,000 published viral clones and other ImmuneACCESS disease sequences. TCRdb reanalyzed the raw reads on its own, using fastp at Q25 for trimming and MiXCR for clone calling, and kept in-frame beta chains. Identical CDR3 protein sequences are pooled into one entry, listed with their most common genes and DNA. Here the V and J calls rest on TCRdb's processing, not on the authors' analysis. In all, the sample holds 110,000 to 150,000 distinct CDR3 sequences, and approximately 95% of those were seen once. The ten largest clones add up to over 0.065% of the sample.

The CDR3 measures 17 amino acids from cysteine to phenylalanine. Only the CDR3 region is kept as DNA, spanning 51 bases read in frame from base 1. Relative to germline, V is 3 bases shorter and J is 0 bases shorter, with 15 bases between their ends. Taken from the germline V gene (reference sequence), the CDR1 and CDR2 loops are LGHDT and YNNKEL. Summary of the overall study and its limitations: In the CD4+ T cell repertoire of Susac syndrome patients, clonal expansion was not detected. The number of individuals in the TCR sequencing and HLA analysis was acknowledged as relatively small.

High-throughput TCR beta sequencing profiled peripheral blood CD8+ and CD4+ T cells from healthy donors, Susac syndrome patients and multiple sclerosis patients. The Susac syndrome patients fulfilled recently defined diagnostic criteria for either definite or probable disease. Bulk CD8+ and CD4+ T cells were purified by magnetic negative isolation, while CD8+ TEMRA cells were enriched using FACS. Blood was drawn into EDTA tubes, processed within 24 hours, and PBMCs were isolated by density gradient centrifugation. PBMCs intended for TCR sequencing were cryopreserved in liquid nitrogen and thawed later in a water bath at 37 degrees C. The sorted or isolated CD4+, CD8+ and CD8+ TEMRA cells reached a purity of at least 90%.

The clonotype was recovered from a human donor with Susac syndrome. Sequenced input: CD4+ T cells from PBMCs. The V and J segments used are TRBV3-1 and TRBJ2-1; the D gene is possibly TRBD2, with 6 bases matching. The CDR3 loop reads CASSQSSGTLSYNEQFF. The sequence in DNA is TGTGCCAGCAGCCAGTCGTCGGGGACTCTCTCCTACAATGAGCAGTTCTTC.